This T cell receptor beta chain was found in a study of T cells after yellow fever vaccination. Overall study results and limits: Contamination of FACS-sorted repertoires by abundant clonotypes from the bulk population could occur. A secondary response was less intense yet reached its peak sooner, at day 5 versus 15. In post-booster samples, most primary-vaccination clones reappeared (approximately 96% CD4, 88% CD8).

5'RACE template switching generated TCR cDNA, adding a universal primer site and UMIs. TCRdb reprocessed the 5' RACE reads via MiXCR and lists one record per CDR3 protein. The sample lists 150,000 to 200,000 distinct CDR3 sequences, around 9.3% seen once, with roughly a third in the top ten. Per the germline V gene, CDR1 is LGHNA and CDR2 is YNFKEQ. The ends lost 3 bases at V and 3 bases at J; junction bases unmatched: 4. There are 15 residues in the CDR3. To note about this clonotype: Its antigen is not identified.

Source: CD8+ T cells sorted from PBMCs, taken 45 days after the yellow fever booster vaccination. This TCR derives from a man in his late teens or twenties who received the YFV17D yellow fever vaccine. The chain links TRBV4-2 to TRBJ1-1; 10 positions match TRBD1. The CDR3 loop reads CASSHSGTGDTEAFF. CDR3 nucleotide sequence: TGTGCCAGCAGCCATTCCGGGACAGGGGACACTGAAGCTTTCTTT.